This T cell receptor beta chain comes out of a study of CD8 T cells in ankylosing spondylitis. The V and J ends lost 6 bases and 0 bases respectively, with 20 bases between them. This CDR3 comprises 18 residues. Germline lookup yields CDR1 ENHRY and CDR2 SYGVKD. TCRdb re-derived calls from the 5' RACE reads in MiXCR, one entry per CDR3 protein. The data contain 210,000 or so distinct CDR3 sequences, under 30% of them singletons. This sequence originates from a male donor with ankylosing spondylitis or in good health (not recorded which). Sequenced input: blood, either unsorted or a sorted T cell fraction (not recorded which). This sequence joins TRBV10-3 and TRBJ1-4, with D hard to call. The CDR3 protein is CAISPRVPLGATNEKLFF. The CDR3 nucleotides read TGTGCCATCAGCCCACGGGTCCCCTTGGGAGCAACTAATGAAAAACTGTTTTTT.